Listed below are T cell receptor beta chains from one sample, sequenced in a study of shared clonotypes between healthy human individuals. TCRdb keeps only in-frame clones here, not all; method: immunoSEQ multiplex PCR. The table records about 1 million clones, about 75% of them present only once. Sequencing used memory CD4+ T cells sorted from blood. Receptors were obtained from a man between 18 and 35 years old in good health. Both conserved end residues are part of each CDR3. Each record gives: J gene, clone size, D gene, V gene, CDR3 protein, CDR3 DNA. The D gene is left open where the match is weak. Size tells how often a clone was seen (once, few, many) or the class of an expanded clone, and some rows leave it out.

TRBJ2-7	NA	TRBD1	TRBV27	CASRGQGTEQYF	TGTGCCAGCAGAGGACAGGGCACCGAGCAGTACTTC
TRBJ1-4	NA	TRBD1	TRBV5-1	CASSLEGGTGNEKLFF	TGCGCCAGCAGCTTGGAGGGCGGGACAGGAAATGAAAAACTGTTTTTT
TRBJ1-4	NA	NA	TRBV2	CASSDVDRKLFF	TGTGCCAGCAGTGATGTGGACCGAAAACTGTTTTTT
TRBJ1-5	once	NA	TRBV7-2	CASSSNMGFQPQHF	TGTGCCAGCAGCTCGAATATGGGATTTCAGCCCCAGCATTTT
TRBJ1-1	NA	TRBD1	TRBV19	CASSTRGQDGNTEAFF	TGTGCCAGTAGTACCAGAGGACAGGATGGGAACACTGAAGCTTTCTTT
TRBJ2-7	NA	NA	TRBV5-4	CASSVGRAYEQYF	TGTGCCAGCAGCGTGGGCCGGGCGTACGAGCAGTACTTC
TRBJ2-5	NA	NA	TRBV7-2	CASSFYGKTQYF	TGTGCCAGCAGCTTCTACGGAAAGACCCAGTACTTC
TRBJ2-4	NA	NA	TRBV28	CASSQGQAKNIQYF	TGTGCCAGCAGTCAGGGGCAAGCCAAAAACATTCAGTACTTC
TRBJ2-1	few	TRBD2	TRBV5-6	CASSPRGGREGEQFF	TGTGCCAGCAGCCCCCGCGGAGGGAGGGAGGGTGAGCAGTTCTTC
TRBJ1-4	NA	NA	TRBV19	CAASHEKLFF	TGTGCCGCTAGCCATGAAAAACTGTTTTTT
TRBJ2-5	NA	TRBD1	TRBV9	CASSVLPTGGARETQYF	TGTGCCAGCAGCGTCCTCCCGACAGGGGGCGCAAGGGAGACCCAGTACTTC
TRBJ2-7	NA	NA	TRBV28	CASTPSAGYLYEQYF	TGTGCCAGCACCCCCTCGGCCGGGTACCTATACGAGCAGTACTTC
TRBJ2-5	NA	TRBD1	TRBV7-2	CASSLMGQASETQYF	TGTGCCAGCAGCTTAATGGGACAGGCAAGCGAGACCCAGTACTTC
TRBJ2-5	NA	TRBD2	TRBV7-9	CASSSGLAGAGETQYF	TGTGCCAGCAGCTCAGGACTAGCGGGGGCGGGAGAGACCCAGTACTTC
TRBJ1-1	NA	TRBD1	TRBV27	CASSLDRGLRDTEAFF	TGTGCCAGCAGTCTGGACAGGGGGCTTAGGGACACTGAAGCTTTCTTT
TRBJ1-2	NA	TRBD1	TRBV6-6	CASSNSGTVNTF	TGTGCCAGCAGTAACTCCGGGACAGTGAACACCTTC
TRBJ2-7	NA	TRBD1	TRBV29-1	CSVEGTGGEQYF	TGCAGCGTTGAAGGGACAGGGGGAGAGCAGTACTTC
TRBJ1-1	NA	NA	TRBV9	CASSPGGAQPEAFF	TGTGCCAGCAGCCCCGGGGGGGCGCAGCCTGAAGCTTTCTTT
TRBJ2-1	NA	NA	TRBV27	CASSVDKSSYNEQFF	TGTGCCAGCAGTGTCGATAAGAGCTCCTACAATGAGCAGTTCTTC
TRBJ1-5	once	TRBD1	TRBV19	CASSSGQGHSNQPQHF	TGTGCCAGTAGTTCCGGACAGGGCCATAGCAATCAGCCCCAGCATTTT
TRBJ1-1	NA	NA	TRBV30	CAWTQRGDTEAFF	TGTGCCTGGACCCAAAGGGGGGACACTGAAGCTTTCTTT
TRBJ2-2	NA	NA	TRBV7-2	CASSLGTNTGELFF	TGTGCCAGCAGCTTAGGTACCAACACCGGGGAGCTGTTTTTT
TRBJ1-2	few	NA	TRBV6-1	CASSPQGTNYGYTF	TGTGCCAGCAGCCCACAGGGAACTAACTATGGCTACACCTTC
TRBJ2-4	NA	NA	TRBV18	CASSPRWGGEYGTKNIQYF	TGTGCCAGCTCACCACGATGGGGCGGGGAATATGGGACCAAAAACATTCAGTACTTC
TRBJ1-5	NA	TRBD1	TRBV2	CASSLQGASNQPQHF	TGTGCCAGCAGTCTACAGGGGGCCAGCAATCAGCCCCAGCATTTT
TRBJ1-6	NA	TRBD1	TRBV19	CASSEGQGYNSPLHF	TGTGCCAGTAGTGAGGGACAGGGGTATAATTCACCCCTCCACTTT
TRBJ2-5	NA	TRBD2	TRBV7-8	CASSLVSSGGGKNGRTQYF	TGTGCCAGCAGCTTAGTGTCTAGCGGGGGGGGAAAGAACGGTAGGACCCAGTACTTC
TRBJ2-7	NA	TRBD2	TRBV19	CASSTDSGNEQYF	TGTGCCAGTAGTACAGATAGCGGGAACGAGCAGTACTTC
TRBJ2-1	NA	NA	TRBV21-1	CASSKKGTRKKYNEQFF	TGTGCCAGCAGCAAGAAAGGGACAAGGAAGAAATACAATGAGCAGTTCTTC
TRBJ2-5	NA	TRBD2	TRBV29-1	CSWRGQETQYF	TGCAGCTGGCGGGGGCAAGAGACCCAGTACTTC
TRBJ1-5	few	NA	TRBV5-1	CASSLGDINQPQHF	TGCGCCAGCAGCTTGGGAGACATCAATCAGCCCCAGCATTTT
TRBJ2-7	NA	TRBD1	TRBV6-1	CASSPGGTGGYEQYF	TGTGCCAGCAGCCCAGGGGGGACAGGGGGTTACGAGCAGTACTTC
TRBJ2-7	NA	TRBD1	TRBV5-5	CASSGGQGAASGFYYEQYF	TGTGCCAGCAGCGGGGGACAGGGTGCAGCTAGCGGCTTCTACTACGAGCAGTACTTC
TRBJ1-2	many	NA	TRBV19	CASSKIGTTNYGYTF	TGTGCCAGTAGTAAAATTGGGACAACTAACTATGGCTACACCTTC
TRBJ2-5	NA	NA	TRBV7-9	CASSSGSQQETQYF	TGTGCCAGCAGCTCGGGCAGTCAACAAGAGACCCAGTACTTC
TRBJ2-7	NA	NA	TRBV6-1	CASSNRESYEQYF	TGTGCCAGCAGTAACCGGGAATCCTACGAGCAGTACTTC
TRBJ1-2	few	TRBD1	TRBV6-5	CASSSTGAGYTF	TGTGCCAGCAGTTCGACAGGGGCCGGCTACACCTTC
TRBJ1-2	NA	TRBD1	TRBV10-3	CAISGGLDRGRDASYGYTF	TGTGCCATCAGTGGCGGACTTGACAGGGGGCGAGACGCTTCATATGGCTACACCTTC
TRBJ1-1	many	TRBD1	TRBV30	CAWSHLGQGNTEAFF	TGTGCCTGGAGCCACCTAGGACAGGGGAACACTGAAGCTTTCTTT
TRBJ1-5	NA	NA	TRBV30	CAWSVDGLGQPQHF	TGTGCCTGGAGTGTAGATGGGCTGGGTCAGCCCCAGCATTTT
TRBJ1-5	NA	TRBD1	TRBV15	CATSRDLGQGARGNQPQHF	TGTGCCACCAGCAGAGATTTGGGACAGGGGGCGCGAGGCAATCAGCCCCAGCATTTT
TRBJ1-6	NA	TRBD1	TRBV4-1	CASRHPGQGDNSPLHF	TGCGCCAGCAGGCATCCGGGACAGGGAGATAATTCACCCCTCCACTTT
TRBJ2-1	NA	NA	TRBV25-1	CASSPNRDNEQFF	TGTGCCAGCAGCCCTAACCGGGACAATGAGCAGTTCTTC
TRBJ1-2	NA	NA	TRBV20-1	CSARGYGYTF	TGCAGTGCCCGGGGTTATGGCTACACCTTC
TRBJ1-5	NA	NA	TRBV5-1	CASSHLFAHGDRSNQPQHF	TGCGCCAGCAGCCACTTATTCGCTCACGGTGACAGGAGCAATCAGCCCCAGCATTTT
TRBJ1-5	few	NA	TRBV5-1	CASSLEAGHQPQHF	TGCGCCAGCAGCTTGGAGGCAGGGCATCAGCCCCAGCATTTT